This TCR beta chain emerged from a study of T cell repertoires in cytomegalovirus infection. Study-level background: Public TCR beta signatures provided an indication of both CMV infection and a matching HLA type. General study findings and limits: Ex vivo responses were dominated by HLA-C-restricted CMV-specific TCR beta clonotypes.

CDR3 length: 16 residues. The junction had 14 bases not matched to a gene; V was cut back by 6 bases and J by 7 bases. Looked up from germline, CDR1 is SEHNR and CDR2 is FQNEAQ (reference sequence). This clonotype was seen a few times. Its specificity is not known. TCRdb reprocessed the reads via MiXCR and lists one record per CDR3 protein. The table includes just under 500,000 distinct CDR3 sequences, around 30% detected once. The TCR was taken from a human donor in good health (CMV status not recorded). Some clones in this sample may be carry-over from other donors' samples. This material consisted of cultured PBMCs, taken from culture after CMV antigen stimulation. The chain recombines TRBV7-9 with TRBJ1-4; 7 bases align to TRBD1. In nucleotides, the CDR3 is TGTGCCAGCAGTAACGGACTTCGGGACAGCCTTGAAAAACTGTTTTTT. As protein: CASSNGLRDSLEKLFF.